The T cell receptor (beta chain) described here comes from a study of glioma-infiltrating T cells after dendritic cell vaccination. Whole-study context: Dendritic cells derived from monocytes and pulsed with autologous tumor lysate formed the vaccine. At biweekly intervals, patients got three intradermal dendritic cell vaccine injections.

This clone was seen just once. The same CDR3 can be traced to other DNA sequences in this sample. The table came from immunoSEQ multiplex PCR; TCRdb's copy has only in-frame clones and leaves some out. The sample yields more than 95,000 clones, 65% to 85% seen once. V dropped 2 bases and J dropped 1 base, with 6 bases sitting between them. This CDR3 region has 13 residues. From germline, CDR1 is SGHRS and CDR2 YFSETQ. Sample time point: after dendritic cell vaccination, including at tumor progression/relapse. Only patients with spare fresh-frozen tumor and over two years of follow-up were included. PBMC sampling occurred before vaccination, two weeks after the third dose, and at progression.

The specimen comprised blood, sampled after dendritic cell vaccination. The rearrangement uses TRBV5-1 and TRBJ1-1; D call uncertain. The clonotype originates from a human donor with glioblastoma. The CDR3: CASSLRENTEAFF. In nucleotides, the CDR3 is TGCGCCAGCAGCTTACGAGAGAACACTGAAGCTTTCTTT. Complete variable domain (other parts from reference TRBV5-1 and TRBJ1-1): KAGVTQTPRYLIKTRGQQVTLSCSPISGHRSVSWYQQTPGQGLQFLFEYFSETQRNKGNFPGRFSGRQFSNSRSEMNVSTLELGDSALYLCASSLRENTEAFFGQGTRLTVV.